This is a list of T cell receptor beta chains from one sample in a study of beta chain features in type 1 diabetes. The assay was immunoSEQ multiplex PCR, and TCRdb's table has in-frame clones only and misses some. This sample has some 150,000 clones, with nearly 50% found just once. Input material: Tregs from blood. All receptors come from a man aged 18 to 29 in good health. Both conserved end residues are part of each CDR3. A D gene is named only where the DNA matches it firmly. Clone size is stated in some rows and not others, as once, few, many or a class when expanded.

v_call	d_call	j_call	cdr3_length	clone_size	cdr3_nt	cdr3_aa
TRBV6-1	-	TRBJ2-5	14	-	TGTGCCAGCAGTGCAGGGCCCTACTCGGAGACCCAGTACTTC	CASSAGPYSETQYF
TRBV7-9	-	TRBJ1-2	13	-	TGTGCCAGCAGCCCTAGGGGTCCCTATGGCTACACCTTC	CASSPRGPYGYTF
TRBV28	TRBD2	TRBJ2-5	16	-	TGTGCCAGCAGTTACCCTAGGGCTAGCGGGGGAGAGACCCAGTACTTC	CASSYPRASGGETQYF
TRBV19	-	TRBJ2-2	14	-	TGTGCCAGTTCCTATTCAATGAACACCGGGGAGCTGTTTTTT	CASSYSMNTGELFF
TRBV14	-	TRBJ1-2	15	few	TGTGCCAGCAGCAAACTACTTCAGGGGTCGGGAGGCTACACCTTC	CASSKLLQGSGGYTF
TRBV23-1	-	TRBJ2-7	16	-	TGCGCCAGCAGTCAATCTAACGGGTCTCCACCCTACGAGCAGTACTTC	CASSQSNGSPPYEQYF
TRBV28	TRBD2	TRBJ2-7	16	few	TGTGCCAGCAGTTCTACCGGGACTAGCGGGACCTACGAGCAGTACTTC	CASSSTGTSGTYEQYF
TRBV7-9	TRBD1	TRBJ2-7	16	-	TGTGCCAGCAGCTTATGGACAGGGGGGAACCCGGCCGAGCAGTACTTC	CASSLWTGGNPAEQYF
TRBV29-1	TRBD2	TRBJ2-5	14	few	TGCAGCGTCTCTAGCGGGGGGGCCCAAGAGACCCAGTACTTC	CSVSSGGAQETQYF
TRBV30	TRBD1	TRBJ1-1	15	-	TGTGCCTCCCGGAGCCCAGGGGGGAAGAACACTGAAGCTTTCTTT	CASRSPGGKNTEAFF
TRBV7-2	-	TRBJ1-2	14	few	TGTGCCAGCAGCCCGTCAGTATTTAACTATGGCTACACCTTC	CASSPSVFNYGYTF
TRBV6-1	-	TRBJ1-3	17	-	TGTGCCAGCAGTGTTGGCGGGGCAGGGAGACGCTCTGACACCATATATTTT	CASSVGGAGRRSDTIYF
TRBV27	TRBD2	TRBJ2-7	19	few	TGTGCCAGTCGGAGCTTACTAGCGGGATTAGGCTATTCGGGCCACGAGCAGTACTTC	CASRSLLAGLGYSGHEQYF
TRBV7-9	TRBD1	TRBJ1-1	14	-	TGTGCCAGCAGCTTGGACAGGGCGAGGGATGAAGCTTTCTTT	CASSLDRARDEAFF
TRBV7-9	TRBD1	TRBJ2-7	15	-	TGTGCCAGCAGTCGTAACAGGGGGAGCTCCTACGAGCAGTACTTC	CASSRNRGSSYEQYF
TRBV25-1	-	TRBJ2-5	13	-	TGTGCCAGCACCGGCTGGGGCGTGGAGACCCAGTACTTC	CASTGWGVETQYF
TRBV28	-	TRBJ1-5	15	few	TGTGCCAGCAGTAAGGGGAGGTCCATCAATCAGCCCCAGCATTTT	CASSKGRSINQPQHF
TRBV30	-	TRBJ1-1	13	-	TGTGCCTGGAGTGCAAGGGGTGACACTGAAGCTTTCTTT	CAWSARGDTEAFF
TRBV30	TRBD1	TRBJ2-5	13	-	TGTGCCTGGGACCGACAGGGGGGGAAGACCCAGTACTTC	CAWDRQGGKTQYF
TRBV18	TRBD1	TRBJ2-3	15	few	TGTGCCAGCTCACCCGGGACAGGGGGCATAGATACGCAGTATTTT	CASSPGTGGIDTQYF
TRBV7-2	-	TRBJ2-6	17	few	TGTGCCAGCAGCTTTGGGAGGGGGGGGTACGGGGCCAACGTCCTGACTTTC	CASSFGRGGYGANVLTF
TRBV6-1	TRBD2	TRBJ2-3	14	-	TGTGCCAGCAGTCGGTCGGGAGGTTGGGATACGCAGTATTTT	CASSRSGGWDTQYF
TRBV28	-	TRBJ1-5	12	-	TGTGCCAGCAGCCAGGTAGATCAGCCCCAGCATTTT	CASSQVDQPQHF
TRBV7-8	-	TRBJ2-1	15	few	TGTGCCAGCAACTTTCAGGGGAGTGGGTTCGATGAGCAGTTCTTC	CASNFQGSGFDEQFF
TRBV10-3	-	TRBJ1-2	15	few	TGTGCCATCGCCGCTACAGGGACGGCTAACTATGGCTACACCTTC	CAIAATGTANYGYTF
TRBV30	-	TRBJ1-3	16	-	TGTGCCTGGACCGGGAAGGCCACCAACTCTGGAAACACCATATATTTT	CAWTGKATNSGNTIYF
TRBV5-1	-	TRBJ2-5	15	few	TGCGCCAGCAGCTTGTCCTCAGGATTTATAGAGACCCAGTACTTC	CASSLSSGFIETQYF
TRBV29-1	-	TRBJ2-3	15	-	TGCAGCGTTGAAAATTGGCGGGATAGCACAGATACGCAGTATTTT	CSVENWRDSTDTQYF
TRBV4-2	TRBD2	TRBJ2-7	15	-	TGTGCCAGCAGCCAAGTGGCGGGAGAGTCCTACGAGCAGTACTTC	CASSQVAGESYEQYF